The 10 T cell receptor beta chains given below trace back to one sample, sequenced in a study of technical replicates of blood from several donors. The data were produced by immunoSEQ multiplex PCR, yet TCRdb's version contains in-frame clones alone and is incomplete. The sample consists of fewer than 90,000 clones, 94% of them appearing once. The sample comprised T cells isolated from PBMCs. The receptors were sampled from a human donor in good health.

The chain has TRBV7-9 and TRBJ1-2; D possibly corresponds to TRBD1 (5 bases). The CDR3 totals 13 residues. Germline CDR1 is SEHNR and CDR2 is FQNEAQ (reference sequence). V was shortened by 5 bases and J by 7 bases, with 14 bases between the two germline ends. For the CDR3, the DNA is TGTGCCAGCAGCCCCCAGACAGTTTTTGGCTACACCTTC. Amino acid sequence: CASSPQTVFGYTF.

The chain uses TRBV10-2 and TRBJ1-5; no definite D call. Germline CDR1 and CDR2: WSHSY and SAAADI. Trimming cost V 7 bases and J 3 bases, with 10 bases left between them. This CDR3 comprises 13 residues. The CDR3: CASTTANNQPQHF. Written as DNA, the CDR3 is TGCGCCAGCACTACAGCCAACAATCAGCCCCAGCATTTT.

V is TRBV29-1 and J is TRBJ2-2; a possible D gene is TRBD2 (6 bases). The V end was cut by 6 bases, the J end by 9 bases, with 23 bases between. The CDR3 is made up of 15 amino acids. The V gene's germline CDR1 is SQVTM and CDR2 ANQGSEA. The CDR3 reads CSVLDGGGIFRELFF. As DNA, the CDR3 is TGCAGCGTCCTGGACGGCGGAGGGATATTCCGGGAGCTGTTTTTT.

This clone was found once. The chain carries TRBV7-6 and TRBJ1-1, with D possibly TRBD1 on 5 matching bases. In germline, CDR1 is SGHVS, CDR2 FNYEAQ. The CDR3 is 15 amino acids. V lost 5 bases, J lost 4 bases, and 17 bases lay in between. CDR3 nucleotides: TGTGCCAGCAGCAACTCGGCAGGGCGGTTCACTGAAGCTTTCTTT. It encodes CASSNSAGRFTEAFF.

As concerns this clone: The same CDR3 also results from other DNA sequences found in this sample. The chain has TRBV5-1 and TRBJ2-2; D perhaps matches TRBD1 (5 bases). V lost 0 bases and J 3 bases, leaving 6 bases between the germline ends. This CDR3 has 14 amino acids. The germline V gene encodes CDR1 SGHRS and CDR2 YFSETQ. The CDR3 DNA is TGCGCCAGCAGCTTGGCAGGGTACACCGGGGAGCTGTTTTTT. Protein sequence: CASSLAGYTGELFF.

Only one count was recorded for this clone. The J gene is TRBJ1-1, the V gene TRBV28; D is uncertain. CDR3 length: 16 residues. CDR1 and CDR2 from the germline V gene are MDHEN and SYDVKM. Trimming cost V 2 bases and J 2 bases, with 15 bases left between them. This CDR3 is CASSLGSLEGNTEAFF. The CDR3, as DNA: TGTGCCAGCAGTTTAGGTAGCCTCGAGGGCAACACTGAAGCTTTCTTT.

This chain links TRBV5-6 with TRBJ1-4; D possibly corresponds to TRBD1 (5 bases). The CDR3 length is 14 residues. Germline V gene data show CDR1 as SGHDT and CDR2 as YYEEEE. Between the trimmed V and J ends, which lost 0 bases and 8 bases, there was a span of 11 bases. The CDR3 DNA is TGTGCCAGCAGCTTGGAGGCAGGGTACGAAAAACTGTTTTTT. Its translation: CASSLEAGYEKLFF.

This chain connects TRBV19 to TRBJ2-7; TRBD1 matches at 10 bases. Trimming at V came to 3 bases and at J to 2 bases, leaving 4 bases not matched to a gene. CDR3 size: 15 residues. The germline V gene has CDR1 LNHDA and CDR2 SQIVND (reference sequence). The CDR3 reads CASSIGQGVAYEQYF. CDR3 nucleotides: TGTGCCAGTAGTATTGGACAGGGGGTGGCCTACGAGCAGTACTTC.

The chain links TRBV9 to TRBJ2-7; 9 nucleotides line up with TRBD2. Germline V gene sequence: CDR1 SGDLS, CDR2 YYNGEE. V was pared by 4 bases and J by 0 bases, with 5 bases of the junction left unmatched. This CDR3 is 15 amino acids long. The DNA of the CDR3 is TGTGCCAGCAGCAAGCGGGGGGACCCCTCCTACGAGCAGTACTTC. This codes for CASSKRGDPSYEQYF.

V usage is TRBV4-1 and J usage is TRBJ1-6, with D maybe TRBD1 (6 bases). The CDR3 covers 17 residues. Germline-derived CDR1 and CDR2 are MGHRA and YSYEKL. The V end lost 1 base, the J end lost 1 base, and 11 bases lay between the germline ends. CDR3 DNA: TGCGCCAGCAGCCAAGGGCAGGGGCGTTCCTATAATTCACCCCTCCACTTT. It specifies CASSQGQGRSYNSPLHF.